One sample yielded the 19 T cell receptor beta chains listed below, sequenced in a study of blood T cells in healthy people across ages. Through a sample-barcoded 5' primer and a J-beta primer mix, a second PCR was run for roughly 6 to 11 cycles. TCRdb processed the 5' RACE reads anew with MiXCR; each CDR3 protein has one entry. The table records around 970,000 distinct CDR3 sequences, around 54% of them present only once. Sequencing was done on a sample of blood. Every receptor here comes from a woman aged 60 to 75 in good health.

This rearrangement joins TRBV20-1 to TRBJ2-5; perhaps TRBD1 as D (5 bases). The CDR3 has 11 amino acids. CDR1 is DFQATT, CDR2 SNEGSKA, per germline (reference sequence). V was trimmed by 6 bases and J by 6 bases, leaving 11 bases between them. The CDR3 DNA follows: TGCAGTGCCCAGGGTACGCAGACCCAGTACTTC. It translates to CSAQGTQTQYF.

The rearrangement links TRBV28 to TRBJ2-3, with TRBD1 identical over 7 bases. V gave up 7 bases and J gave up 4 bases; unmatched junction bases: 11. The CDR3 consists of 15 residues. Germline values: CDR1 MDHEN, CDR2 SYDVKM. CDR3 DNA: TGTGCCAGCACCGATTGGACAGGCGGCGCAGATACGCAGTATTTT. Translating it yields CASTDWTGGADTQYF. Based on the CDR3 plus reference TRBV28 and TRBJ2-3, the full variable domain is DVKVTQSSRYLVKRTGEKVFLECVQDMDHENMFWYRQDPGLGLRLIYFSYDVKMKEKGDIPEGYSVSREKKERFSLILESASTNQTSMYLCASTDWTGGADTQYFGPGTRLTVL.

The V call is TRBV7-6, the J call TRBJ2-5; no clear D gene. CDR3 length: 13 residues. Germline CDR1 SGHVS, CDR2 FNYEAQ. Trimming left V 1 base short and J 1 base short, with 4 bases between. CDR3 nucleotide sequence: TGTGCCAGCAGCTTAGAAGCCCAAGAGACCCAGTACTTC. Amino acids: CASSLEAQETQYF.

This clonotype has more than one count but fewer than ten. The chain joins TRBV7-9 to TRBJ2-7, with TRBD1 matching 9 bases. The CDR3 loop spans 13 amino acids. Germline CDR1 and CDR2: SEHNR and FQNEAQ (reference sequence). V trimming: 3 bases; J trimming: 7 bases; junction bases outside the gene matches: 4. The CDR3 DNA sequence: TGTGCCAGCAGCTTCGGGACAGGGCGGGAGCAGTACTTC. Its protein is CASSFGTGREQYF.

The chain is built from TRBV29-1 and TRBJ2-1; D gene uncertain. Trimming stripped 4 bases from V and 1 base from J, with 20 bases between. This CDR3 region has 17 residues. The germline V gene has CDR1 SQVTM and CDR2 ANQGSEA. In DNA, the CDR3 is TGCAGCGTTGTCCTAAGGGCCCATGGGGTTTCCTACAATGAGCAGTTCTTC. Its protein is CSVVLRAHGVSYNEQFF.

The rearrangement links TRBV20-1 to TRBJ1-5; D remains unclear. The germline gives CDR1 DFQATT, CDR2 SNEGSKA (reference sequence). This CDR3 is built from 16 residues. V dropped 6 bases and J dropped 3 bases, with 21 bases sitting between them. The chain's CDR3 is CSAPQQGRLFNQPQHF. CDR3 nucleotide sequence: TGCAGTGCCCCCCAACAAGGGCGGCTTTTCAATCAGCCCCAGCATTTT.

The chain is built from TRBV12-3 or TRBV12-4 and TRBJ2-7; the D gene could be TRBD1 or TRBD2 (5 bases each). Between the trimmed V and J ends, which lost 3 bases and 4 bases, there was a span of 19 bases. The CDR3 is made up of 16 amino acids. The chain's CDR3 is CASSFSGRRRAYEQYF. The CDR3 DNA reads as TGTGCCAGCAGTTTCAGCGGTCGGCGCAGGGCGTACGAGCAGTACTTC.

The chain has TRBV20-1 and TRBJ2-7, with D possibly TRBD2 on 6 matching bases. The V end lost 6 bases, the J end lost 0 bases, and 15 bases lay between the germline ends. The germline V gene has CDR1 DFQATT and CDR2 SNEGSKA (reference sequence). This CDR3 region has 14 residues. DNA for the CDR3: TGCAGTGCACCTGGTAGCGGCGCCTCCTACGAGCAGTACTTC. Its translation: CSAPGSGASYEQYF.

The chain is built from TRBV4-2 and TRBJ1-2; D uncertain. Germline V lookup: CDR1 LGHNA, CDR2 YNFKEQ. The CDR3 covers 15 residues. Trimming left V 4 bases short and J 4 bases short, with 16 bases between. CDR3 protein: CASSPNAAGPYGYTF. For the CDR3, the DNA is TGTGCCAGCAGCCCGAACGCGGCTGGACCCTATGGCTACACCTTC.

This clonotype was recorded only once. The CDR3 region has the DNA TGTGCCAGCAGCGGAACTAGCGGGAGGACGGGCGAGCAGTACTTC. It is translated as CASSGTSGRTGEQYF. J is TRBJ2-5 and V is TRBV28, with 12 bases matching TRBD2. The J call could be wrong; TRBJ2-7 is a better fit for the DNA end. CDR1 and CDR2 from the germline V gene are MDHEN and SYDVKM. The CDR3 is 15 amino acids.

The V gene is TRBV12-3 or TRBV12-4, the J gene TRBJ2-1, with D possibly TRBD2 on 6 matching bases. V gave up 10 bases and J gave up 8 bases, with 21 bases separating them. The CDR3 loop spans 14 amino acids. The CDR3 nucleotides read TGTGCCACAAGGGACTCGTCCCCATTCGATGAGCAGTTCTTC. It codes for CATRDSSPFDEQFF.

This chain links TRBV7-9 with TRBJ2-1; the D is unclear. Trimming shortened V by 5 bases and J by 3 bases, and 5 bases separated the two germline ends. The germline CDR1 and CDR2 sequences are SEHNR and FQNEAQ (reference sequence). CDR3 length: 12 residues. The CDR3 loop is CASSPVYNEQFF. In DNA form, the CDR3 reads TGTGCCAGCAGCCCCGTCTACAATGAGCAGTTCTTC.

V is TRBV10-3 and J is TRBJ2-1; 7 bases line up with TRBD2. The CDR3 extends over 15 amino acids. The J segment lost 7 bases and the V segment lost 4 bases, leaving 10 bases of the junction unmatched. Germline V gene lookup returns CDR1 ENHRY and CDR2 SYGVKD. The CDR3 protein is CAISASGPRGNEQFF. The CDR3 DNA reads TGTGCCATCAGTGCTAGCGGCCCACGGGGTAATGAGCAGTTCTTC.

In its sample, this clonotype was seen a few times. Here the CDR3 reads CASSVGAENYEQYF. CDR3 coding DNA: TGTGCCAGCAGCGTAGGGGCGGAAAACTACGAGCAGTACTTC. The V call is TRBV9, the J call TRBJ2-7; D unclear. The germline V and J ends were trimmed by 0 bases and 3 bases, with 10 bases remaining between them. Per germline, CDR1 SGDLS and CDR2 YYNGEE. This CDR3 has 14 amino acids.

The chain carries TRBV29-1 and TRBJ2-2; D not resolved. The V end lost 3 bases, the J end lost 9 bases, and 14 bases lay between the germline ends. Germline CDR1 and CDR2: SQVTM and ANQGSEA. This CDR3 spans 13 amino acids. CDR3: CSVEGGASRELFF. The CDR3 nucleotides read TGCAGCGTTGAGGGTGGCGCATCCAGGGAGCTGTTTTTT.

This clonotype was recorded many times. The rearrangement joins TRBV4-1 to TRBJ1-1; D perhaps matches TRBD1 (6 bases). This CDR3 is built from 15 residues. Germline V gene lookup returns CDR1 MGHRA and CDR2 YSYEKL. The germline V and J ends were trimmed by 4 bases and 5 bases, with 17 bases remaining between them. The CDR3 is CASSLRQQGGTEAFF. The CDR3 DNA sequence: TGCGCCAGCAGCCTCCGGCAACAGGGAGGGACTGAAGCTTTCTTT.

The rearrangement joins TRBV6-2 or TRBV6-3 to TRBJ1-6; D perhaps matches TRBD1 (6 bases). The germline V gene encodes CDR1 MNHEY and CDR2 SVGEGT. The CDR3 totals 13 residues. Trimming stripped 7 bases from V and 10 bases from J, with 14 bases between. The CDR3 coding sequence is TGTGCCAGCAAGACGGGGGGGCCGTCACCCCTCCACTTT. It specifies CASKTGGPSPLHF.

The rearrangement joins TRBV7-9 to TRBJ2-5, with D tentatively TRBD1 (5 bases). The length of the CDR3 is 15 residues. Trimming removed 1 base from V and 4 bases from J, with 13 bases in between. Germline V gene data show CDR1 as SEHNR and CDR2 as FQNEAQ (reference sequence). The CDR3 region has the DNA TGTGCCAGCAGCTTAGGTGGGGCAGTAAGAGAGACCCAGTACTTC. Translating it yields CASSLGGAVRETQYF.

The genes are TRBV20-1 and TRBJ1-6, with D possibly TRBD1 on 5 matching bases. This CDR3 has 16 amino acids. Between the trimmed V and J ends, which lost 5 bases and 2 bases, there was a span of 16 bases. Germline CDR1 and CDR2: DFQATT and SNEGSKA (reference sequence). CDR3 loop: CSAPLRPDTYNSPLHF. For the CDR3, the DNA is TGCAGTGCTCCCCTCCGGCCGGACACCTATAATTCACCCCTCCACTTT.